This T cell receptor beta chain was sequenced for a study of blood T cell repertoires in COVID-19. In the authors' methods: Amplification of reference gene primers was used by the study to estimate nucleated cell counts. Libraries were prepared by immunoSEQ multiplex PCR; TCRdb keeps only in-frame clonotypes and omits some of them. V and J calls and clone size are as listed in that table; D and trimming were resolved from the DNA. The sample holds 150,000 or so clones, approximately 80% seen once. The V end was cut by 5 bases, the J end by 3 bases, with 14 bases between. This CDR3 spans 14 amino acids. Germline values: CDR1 SEHNR, CDR2 FQNEAQ (reference sequence).

The clonotype was recovered from a woman of 80 years or more with acute or convalescent COVID-19. The sequenced material came from peripheral blood. The rearrangement links TRBV7-9 to TRBJ2-7; the D gene is possibly TRBD1 (6 bases). CDR3 DNA: TGTGCCAGCAGCGACCCGGGACATCTCTACGAGCAGTACTTC. As protein: CASSDPGHLYEQYF.